This T cell receptor (beta chain) originates from a study of cytomegalovirus exposure and HLA in healthy donors. PCR was performed using 60 Vbeta and 13 Jbeta primers. Methods used by the authors: Counted up in a later analysis, unique TCR beta chains came to approximately 83 million, with around 9.9 million shared. Assay used: immunoSEQ multiplex PCR; TCRdb lists only in-frame clones, some missing. That table furnishes V, J and clone size, whereas the DNA furnished D and trimming. There are about 160,000 clones in the sample; about 85% occur only once, and 1.9% lies in the top ten. This CDR3 region has 16 residues. The germline gives CDR1 SGHDN, CDR2 FVKESK. With 4 bases removed from V and 4 bases from J, the gap between germline ends came to 17 bases.

The sequenced sample was PBMCs. The chain carries TRBV14 and TRBJ2-1, with D possibly TRBD2 on 7 matching bases. The TCR was taken from a man aged 18 to 29 in good health and CMV-seronegative. The CDR3 DNA reads TGTGCCAGCAGCCGGATTGGGGGGGGGCCGTACAATGAGCAGTTCTTC. It encodes CASSRIGGGPYNEQFF.